The 30 T cell receptor beta chains below were found in one sample sequenced in a study of shared clonotypes between healthy human individuals. Libraries were prepared by immunoSEQ multiplex PCR; TCRdb keeps only in-frame clonotypes and omits some of them. The data contain about 2.4 million clones, roughly 93% of them singletons. Sequenced material: naive CD4+ T cells from PBMCs. The subset was: CD45RA+ positively selected. These receptors all stem from a man between 18 and 35 years old in good health. Some clones in this sample may be carry-over from other donors' samples.

V is TRBV5-1 and J is TRBJ2-1, with 7 bases aligning to TRBD1. The J segment lost 4 bases and the V segment lost 4 bases, leaving 11 bases of the junction unmatched. The CDR3 runs to 16 residues. Germline CDR1 is SGHRS and CDR2 is YFSETQ. Here the CDR3 DNA reads TGCGCCAGCAGCCCGGACGACAGGGTACGGTACAATGAGCAGTTCTTC. This gives the protein CASSPDDRVRYNEQFF. The whole variable domain, filled in from reference TRBV5-1 and TRBJ2-1, reads KAGVTQTPRYLIKTRGQQVTLSCSPISGHRSVSWYQQTPGQGLQFLFEYFSETQRNKGNFPGRFSGRQFSNSRSEMNVSTLELGDSALYLCASSPDDRVRYNEQFFGPGTRLTVL.

The chain carries TRBV7-2 and TRBJ2-5; tentative D call: TRBD2 (7 bases). The ends were cut back, 3 bases at V and 6 bases at J, with 17 bases in the middle. The CDR3 contains 15 residues. Looked up from germline, CDR1 is SGHTA and CDR2 is FQGNSA. The CDR3 loop is CASSLGGANRKTQYF. The CDR3 nucleotides read TGTGCCAGCAGCTTGGGGGGGGCGAATCGAAAGACCCAGTACTTC.

The rearrangement joins TRBV27 to TRBJ1-2, with TRBD1 matching over 10 bases. V shed 3 bases and J 6 bases; nucleotides not matched to a gene: 1. Germline V gene data show CDR1 as MNHEY and CDR2 as SMNVEV (reference sequence). The CDR3 is 13 amino acids. The CDR3, as DNA: TGTGCCAGCAGTTTCGGGACAGGGGATGGCTACACCTTC. The encoded protein is CASSFGTGDGYTF.

In DNA, the CDR3 is TGTGCCAGCAGCTGGGGACAGGTCAGGAGCACTGAAGCTTTCTTT. This codes for CASSWGQVRSTEAFF. The V and J genes are TRBV5-6 and TRBJ1-1; 8 nucleotides align to TRBD1. This CDR3 is built from 15 residues. Germline-derived CDR1 and CDR2 are SGHDT and YYEEEE. Trimming at V came to 3 bases and at J to 4 bases, leaving 8 bases not matched to a gene.

The J gene is TRBJ1-1, the V gene TRBV28; D unresolved. Germline CDR1 reads MDHEN; CDR2 reads SYDVKM. V was shortened by 5 bases and J by 4 bases, with 14 bases between the two germline ends. The CDR3 loop spans 14 amino acids. The CDR3 DNA is TGTGCCAGCAGTCCCGGAGGGATGGGCACTGAAGCTTTCTTT. Translation gives CASSPGGMGTEAFF.

The chain has TRBV11-2 and TRBJ1-1; D is undetermined. V was cut by 5 bases and J by 5 bases, with 12 bases left in between. From germline, CDR1 is SGHAT and CDR2 FQNNGV. The CDR3 totals 13 residues. The CDR3 spells CASSATMGTEAFF. CDR3 nucleotides: TGTGCCAGCAGCGCGACCATGGGGACTGAAGCTTTCTTT.

The J gene is TRBJ2-2, the V gene TRBV7-9; no clear D gene. The CDR3 spans 14 residues. V lost 5 bases and J lost 4, with 11 bases in between. Germline V lookup: CDR1 SEHNR, CDR2 FQNEAQ (reference sequence). The CDR3 region is CASSQPFSTGELFF. The DNA for the CDR3 is TGTGCCAGCAGCCAACCCTTCTCCACCGGGGAGCTGTTTTTT.

The chain uses TRBV5-1 and TRBJ2-1; 8 positions agree with TRBD2. V lost 1 base to trimming and J lost 9 bases; unmatched junction nucleotides: 6. Germline V gene sequence: CDR1 SGHRS, CDR2 YFSETQ. This CDR3 contains 14 residues. As DNA, the CDR3 is TGCGCCAGCAGCTTGCCGAGCGGGAGAAGTGAGCAGTTCTTC. This codes for CASSLPSGRSEQFF. Full variable domain (rest looked up from reference TRBV5-1 and TRBJ2-1): KAGVTQTPRYLIKTRGQQVTLSCSPISGHRSVSWYQQTPGQGLQFLFEYFSETQRNKGNFPGRFSGRQFSNSRSEMNVSTLELGDSALYLCASSLPSGRSEQFFGPGTRLTVL.

The chain couples TRBV6-4 to TRBJ2-1; TRBD1 might be the D (5 bases). Deletions cut 6 bases from V and 12 bases from J, with 18 bases between. CDR3 size: 13 residues. Germline loops: CDR1 MRHNA, CDR2 SNTAGT. The CDR3 region has the DNA TGTGCCAGCAGCTCCCGGCAGGGCGGCTCGCAGTTCTTC. This sequence encodes CASSSRQGGSQFF.

This rearrangement joins TRBV7-9 to TRBJ2-5; the D call may be TRBD1 or TRBD2 (6 bases each). Looked up from germline, CDR1 is SEHNR and CDR2 is FQNEAQ (reference sequence). This CDR3 contains 14 residues. Trimming cost V 5 bases and J 5 bases, with 15 bases left between them. The CDR3 loop is CASSPDGGAETQYF. The CDR3, as DNA: TGTGCCAGCAGCCCGGACGGGGGCGCGGAGACCCAGTACTTC.

The chain combines TRBV12-2 with TRBJ1-1. TRBV12-2 is given as a pseudogene. The length of the CDR3 is 13 residues. In nucleotides, the CDR3 is TGTGCAAGTCGCCCCCCCCGTGGGACTGAAGCTTTCTTT. This translates into CASRPPRGTEAFF.

The rearrangement joins TRBV7-9 to TRBJ2-7, with 8 bases aligning to TRBD1. The CDR3 is 15 residues long. Germline CDR1 and CDR2: SEHNR and FQNEAQ (reference sequence). Trimming took 5 bases from V and 6 from J; bases not matched to a gene: 12. CDR3 residues: CASSPTGTGLSEQYF. The CDR3 bases are TGTGCCAGCAGCCCAACCGGGACAGGATTGAGCGAGCAGTACTTC.

J is TRBJ2-5 and V is TRBV9; tentative D call: TRBD2 (6 bases). Germline CDR1 SGDLS, CDR2 YYNGEE. The CDR3 runs 15 residues. V gave up 4 bases and J gave up 0 bases, with 13 bases separating them. The chain's CDR3 is CASSSGGVYQETQYF. The CDR3 coding sequence is TGTGCCAGCAGCTCCGGGGGAGTTTACCAAGAGACCCAGTACTTC.

This sequence joins TRBV2 and TRBJ1-1, with a possible D match to TRBD1 (6 bases). Per germline, CDR1 SNHLY and CDR2 FYNNEI. This CDR3 is 13 amino acids long. Trimming left V 11 bases short and J 3 bases short, with 16 bases between. CDR3 nucleotides: TGTGCCGGAGGGGGGTTTTTGGACACTGAAGCTTTCTTT. Translating gives CAGGGFLDTEAFF.

The chain combines TRBV6-5 with TRBJ2-1; D is perhaps TRBD2 (5 bases). The CDR3 extends over 14 amino acids. Trimming removed 7 bases at V and 1 base at J, with 11 bases between. Germline V gives CDR1 MNHEY, CDR2 SVGAGI. DNA of the CDR3: TGTGCCAGCACAGGACGGGGATCCTACAATGAGCAGTTCTTC. Protein: CASTGRGSYNEQFF.

CDR3 nucleotides: TGTGCCAGCAGTGAAGACCATAGCACAGATACGCAGTATTTT. As protein: CASSEDHSTDTQYF. The chain uses TRBV2 and TRBJ2-3; D remains unclear. Germline V CDR1 and CDR2: SNHLY, FYNNEI. V gave up 1 base and J gave up 0 bases, with 5 bases separating them. CDR3 length: 14 residues.

The rearrangement joins TRBV5-1 to TRBJ1-1, with TRBD1 identical over 7 bases. Germline assignment: CDR1 SGHRS and CDR2 YFSETQ. V gave up 0 bases and J gave up 8 bases; unmatched junction bases: 4. The CDR3 is made up of 13 amino acids. CDR3 sequence (DNA): TGCGCCAGCAGCTTGGATCGGGACAGAGAAGCTTTCTTT. It translates to CASSLDRDREAFF.

V usage is TRBV18 and J usage is TRBJ1-4; the match to TRBD1 covers 7 bases. CDR3 length: 14 residues. V shed 8 bases and J 7 bases; nucleotides not matched to a gene: 10. Germline values: CDR1 KGHSH, CDR2 LQKENI. The CDR3 bases are TGTGCCAGCAGACAGGGAATCTCGAGTGAAAAACTGTTTTTT. Protein product: CASRQGISSEKLFF. The variable domain in full, with the rest retrieved from reference TRBV18 and TRBJ1-4, is NAGVMQNPRHLVRRRGQEARLRCSPMKGHSHVYWYRQLPEEGLKFMVYLQKENIIDESGMPKERFSAEFPKEGPSILRIQQVVRGDSAAYFCASRQGISSEKLFFGSGTQLSVL.

The rearrangement uses TRBV19 and TRBJ2-6, with D perhaps TRBD1 or TRBD2 (5 bases each). V was cut by 10 bases and J by 1 base, with 26 bases left in between. The CDR3 is 19 amino acids. Germline CDR1 and CDR2: LNHDA and SQIVND (reference sequence). The CDR3 DNA reads as TGTGCCACCGATCCTTCTGGGGGACGGCCGGGTTCTGGGGCCAACGTCCTGACTTTC. It yields the protein CATDPSGGRPGSGANVLTF.

The V gene is TRBV5-4, the J gene TRBJ2-2; D perhaps matches TRBD1 (6 bases). Germline loops: CDR1 SGHNT, CDR2 YYREEE (reference sequence). Trimming shortened V by 4 bases and J by 5 bases, and 9 bases separated the two germline ends. This CDR3 contains 13 residues. CDR3 sequence: CASSPGQTGELFF. Here the CDR3 DNA reads TGTGCCAGCAGCCCAGGACAGACCGGGGAGCTGTTTTTT.

The chain employs TRBV10-1 and TRBJ2-2; weak D call: TRBD2 (5 bases). Germline CDR1 reads WNHNN; CDR2 reads SYGVQD (reference sequence). V was clipped by 7 bases and J by 7 bases, with 13 bases between them. The CDR3 is made up of 13 amino acids. CDR3 region: CASKEAGGGELFF. Here the CDR3 DNA reads TGCGCCAGCAAGGAGGCGGGTGGCGGGGAGCTGTTTTTT.

This sequence joins TRBV30 and TRBJ1-3, with 7 nucleotides matching TRBD1. This CDR3 region has 16 residues. Germline V gene lookup returns CDR1 GTSNPN and CDR2 SVGIG (reference sequence). V was clipped by 8 bases and J by 1 base; unmatched bases: 14. The DNA for the CDR3 is TGTGCCGGAGGGGGCAGACAGGGTCCTTCTGGAAACACCATATATTTT. It is translated as CAGGGRQGPSGNTIYF.

The rearrangement joins TRBV27 to TRBJ2-7; D may match TRBD1 or TRBD2 (5 bases each). Germline CDR1 reads MNHEY; CDR2 reads SMNVEV (reference sequence). The CDR3 covers 16 residues. Trimming left V 5 bases short and J 2 bases short, with 19 bases between. The DNA of the CDR3 is TGTGCCAGCAGTCCGCAAGGGACGGAGCCGCCCTACGAGCAGTACTTC. Its translation is CASSPQGTEPPYEQYF.

Only one count was recorded for this clone. This chain uses TRBV13 with TRBJ2-3; possibly TRBD2 for D (6 bases). CDR3 size: 14 residues. Trimming cost V 5 bases and J 5 bases, with 14 bases left between them. Per germline, CDR1 PRHDT and CDR2 FYEKMQ (reference sequence). This CDR3 is CASSLIPGGDTQYF. The CDR3, as DNA: TGTGCCAGCAGCCTCATCCCCGGGGGAGATACGCAGTATTTT.

As for this clone: Other DNA sequences in the sample encode the same CDR3. V is TRBV5-1 and J is TRBJ2-7; D unclear. This CDR3 is 11 amino acids long. CDR1 is SGHRS and CDR2 is YFSETQ in the germline V gene. Trimming pared 4 bases from V and 3 bases from J, leaving 5 bases between. In DNA, the CDR3 is TGCGCCAGCAGCCTGTACTACGAGCAGTACTTC. It translates to CASSLYYEQYF.

This chain links TRBV10-1 with TRBJ2-1; TRBD2 matches at 13 bases. Germline loops: CDR1 WNHNN, CDR2 SYGVQD (reference sequence). This CDR3 has 16 amino acids. After removal of 4 bases from V and 2 bases from J, the junction contained 2 bases not matched to a gene. The CDR3 region is CASSGGLAGPYNEQFF. In DNA, the CDR3 is TGCGCCAGCAGTGGGGGACTAGCGGGACCCTACAATGAGCAGTTCTTC.

The chain employs TRBV7-3 and TRBJ1-1, with 9 bases that match TRBD1. The CDR3 consists of 16 residues. CDR1 and CDR2 from the germline V gene are SGHTA and FQGTGA. J was trimmed by 0 bases and V by 5 bases; bases with no gene match: 7. In nucleotides, the CDR3 is TGTGCCAGCAGCCCGGACAGGGGTCGGATGAACACTGAAGCTTTCTTT. Its protein is CASSPDRGRMNTEAFF.

The rearrangement links TRBV9 to TRBJ2-1; TRBD1 aligns across 9 bases. Germline values: CDR1 SGDLS, CDR2 YYNGEE. The V segment lost 5 bases and the J segment 4 bases; nucleotides outside the gene matches: 7. The CDR3 totals 15 residues. The CDR3 reads CASSRTGEGYNEQFF. CDR3 nucleotides: TGTGCCAGCAGTAGGACAGGGGAGGGGTACAATGAGCAGTTCTTC.

This clone was seen just once. The chain has TRBV9 and TRBJ2-7; D might be TRBD2 (5 bases). Per the germline V gene, CDR1 is SGDLS and CDR2 is YYNGEE. Trimming shortened V by 2 bases and J by 0 bases, and 9 bases separated the two germline ends. CDR3 length: 14 residues. DNA of the CDR3: TGTGCCAGCAGCGTGGACTCAGCCTCCTACGAGCAGTACTTC. Translation: CASSVDSASYEQYF.

The CDR3 DNA is TGTGCCAGCAGCCGGGGGGGGGTAGGCACTGAAGCTTTCTTT. It encodes CASSRGGVGTEAFF. The V gene is TRBV11-2, the J gene TRBJ1-1; maybe TRBD1 (5 bases). Trimming stripped 5 bases from V and 4 bases from J, with 14 bases between. Germline CDR1 is SGHAT and CDR2 is FQNNGV. The CDR3 contains 14 residues.